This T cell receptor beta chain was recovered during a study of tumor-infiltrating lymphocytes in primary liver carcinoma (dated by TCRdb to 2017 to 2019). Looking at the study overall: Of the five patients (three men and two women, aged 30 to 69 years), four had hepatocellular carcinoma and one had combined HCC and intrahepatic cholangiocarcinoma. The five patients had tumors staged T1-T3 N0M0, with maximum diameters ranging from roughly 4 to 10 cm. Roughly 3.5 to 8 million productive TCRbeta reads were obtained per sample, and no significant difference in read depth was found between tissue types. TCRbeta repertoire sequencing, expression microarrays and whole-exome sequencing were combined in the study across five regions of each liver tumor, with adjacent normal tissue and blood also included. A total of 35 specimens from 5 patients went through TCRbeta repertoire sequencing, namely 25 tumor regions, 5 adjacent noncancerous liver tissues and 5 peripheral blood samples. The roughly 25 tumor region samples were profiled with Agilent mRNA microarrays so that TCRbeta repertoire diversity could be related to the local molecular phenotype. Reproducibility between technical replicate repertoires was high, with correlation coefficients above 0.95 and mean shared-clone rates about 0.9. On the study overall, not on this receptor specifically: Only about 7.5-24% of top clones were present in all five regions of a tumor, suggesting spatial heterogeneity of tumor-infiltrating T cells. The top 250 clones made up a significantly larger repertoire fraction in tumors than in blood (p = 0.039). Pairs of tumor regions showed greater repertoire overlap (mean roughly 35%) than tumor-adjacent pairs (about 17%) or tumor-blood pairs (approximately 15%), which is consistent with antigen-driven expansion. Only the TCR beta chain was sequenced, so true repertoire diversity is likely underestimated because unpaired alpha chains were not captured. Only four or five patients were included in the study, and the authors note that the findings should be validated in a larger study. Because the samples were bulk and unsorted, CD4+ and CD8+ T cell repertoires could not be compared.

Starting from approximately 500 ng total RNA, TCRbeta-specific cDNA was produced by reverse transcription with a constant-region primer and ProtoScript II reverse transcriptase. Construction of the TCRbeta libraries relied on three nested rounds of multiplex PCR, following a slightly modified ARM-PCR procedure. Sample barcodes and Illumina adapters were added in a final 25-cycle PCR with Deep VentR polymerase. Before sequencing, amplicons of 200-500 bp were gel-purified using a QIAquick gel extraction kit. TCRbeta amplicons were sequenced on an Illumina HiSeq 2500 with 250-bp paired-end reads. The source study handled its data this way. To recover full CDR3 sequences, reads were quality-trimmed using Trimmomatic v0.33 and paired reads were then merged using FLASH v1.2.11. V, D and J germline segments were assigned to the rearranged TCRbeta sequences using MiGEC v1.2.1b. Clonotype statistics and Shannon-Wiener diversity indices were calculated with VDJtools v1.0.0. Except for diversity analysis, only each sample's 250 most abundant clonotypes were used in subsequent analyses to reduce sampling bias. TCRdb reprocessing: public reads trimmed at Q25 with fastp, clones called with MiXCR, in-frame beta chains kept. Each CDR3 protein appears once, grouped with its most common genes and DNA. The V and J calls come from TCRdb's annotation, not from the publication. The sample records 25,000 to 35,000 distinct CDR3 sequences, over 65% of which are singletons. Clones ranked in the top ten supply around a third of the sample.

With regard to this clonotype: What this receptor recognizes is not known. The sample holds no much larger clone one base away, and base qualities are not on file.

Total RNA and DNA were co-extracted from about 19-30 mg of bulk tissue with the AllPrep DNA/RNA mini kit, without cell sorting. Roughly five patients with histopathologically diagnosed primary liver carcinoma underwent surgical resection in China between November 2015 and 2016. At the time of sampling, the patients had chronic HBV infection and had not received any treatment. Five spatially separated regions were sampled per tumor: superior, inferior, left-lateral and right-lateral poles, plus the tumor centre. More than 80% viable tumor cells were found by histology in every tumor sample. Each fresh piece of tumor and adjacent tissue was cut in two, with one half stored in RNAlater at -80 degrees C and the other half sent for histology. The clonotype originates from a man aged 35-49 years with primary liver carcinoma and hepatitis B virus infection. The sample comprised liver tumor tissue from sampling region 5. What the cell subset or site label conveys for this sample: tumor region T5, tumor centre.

Here is the DNA: TGTGCCAGCAGTGGGACAGCCTCTGGGGCCAACGTCCTGACTTTC. It translates to CASSGTASGANVLTF. The V and J genes are TRBV6-1 and TRBJ2-6; the D region possibly corresponds to TRBD1 (6 bases align). CDR1 and CDR2 were assigned from the germline V gene as MNHNS and SASEGT. Taken from cysteine to phenylalanine, the CDR3 has 15 residues. The only DNA kept is the CDR3, 45 bases in frame from the first base. V loses 4 bases, J loses 0 bases, and the germline ends lie 7 bases apart.